Below, 28 T cell receptor beta chains from the same sample are listed, as sequenced in a study of CD8 T cells in Susac syndrome. Random hexamers served to reverse transcribe roughly 0.5 to 1 ug RNA. TCRdb ran MiXCR on the immunoSEQ multiplex PCR reads and lists one entry per CDR3 protein. The profile covers around 25,000 distinct CDR3 sequences, with about 93% appearing a single time and around 0.62% taken by the ten largest. Input material: CD8+ T cells from PBMCs. The origin of the receptors is a human donor with Susac syndrome.

This chain uses TRBV28 with TRBJ2-2, with 7 bases fitting TRBD1. The germline V gene encodes CDR1 MDHEN and CDR2 SYDVKM. V dropped 4 bases and J dropped 9; count of bases not matched to a gene: 11. The CDR3 is 15 residues long. CDR3 sequence reads: CASSSSRKGAWELFF. Here the CDR3 DNA reads TGTGCCAGCAGTTCATCTAGAAAGGGGGCCTGGGAGCTGTTTTTT.

The V and J genes are TRBV5-1 and TRBJ2-3, with TRBD1 matching over 8 bases. CDR1 is SGHRS, CDR2 YFSETQ, per germline. The CDR3 loop spans 15 amino acids. J was trimmed by 6 bases and V by 2 bases; bases with no gene match: 8. CDR3 region: CASSLTGGLWDTQYF. CDR3 in DNA: TGCGCCAGCAGCTTAACAGGGGGATTATGGGATACGCAGTATTTT. The full variable domain, rest sourced from reference TRBV5-1 and TRBJ2-3, is KAGVTQTPRYLIKTRGQQVTLSCSPISGHRSVSWYQQTPGQGLQFLFEYFSETQRNKGNFPGRFSGRQFSNSRSEMNVSTLELGDSALYLCASSLTGGLWDTQYFGPGTRLTVL.

J is TRBJ2-7 and V is TRBV7-2; D is perhaps TRBD1 (5 bases). The CDR3 covers 18 residues. V lost 1 base and J lost 2, with 21 bases in between. CDR1 and CDR2 from the germline V gene are SGHTA and FQGNSA. The CDR3 loop is CASSLDTPWAGLPYEQYF. For the CDR3, the DNA is TGTGCCAGCAGCTTAGATACGCCTTGGGCAGGGCTTCCCTACGAGCAGTACTTC.

The chain is built from TRBV6-6 and TRBJ2-7; a possible D gene is TRBD2 (5 bases). The CDR3 extends over 15 amino acids. Germline CDR1 MNHNY, CDR2 SVGAGI (reference sequence). The V end was cut by 0 bases, the J end by 2 bases, with 11 bases between. Here the CDR3 DNA reads TGTGCCAGCAGTTACTCCGAGGGTAAACCCTACGAGCAGTACTTC. It translates to CASSYSEGKPYEQYF.

The chain joins TRBV20-1 to TRBJ2-2; D might be TRBD2 (5 bases). V lost 3 bases to trimming and J lost 0 bases, with 8 bases between them. CDR1 is DFQATT, CDR2 SNEGSKA, per germline (reference sequence). The CDR3 covers 14 residues. As DNA, the CDR3 is TGCAGTGCTAGCCCCGGGGCGAACACCGGGGAGCTGTTTTTT. It translates to CSASPGANTGELFF.

The V call is TRBV19, the J call TRBJ2-2; D gene ambiguous. V was shortened by 10 bases and J by 7 bases, with 10 bases between the two germline ends. Germline CDR1 is LNHDA and CDR2 is SQIVND (reference sequence). CDR3 length: 11 amino acids. CDR3 sequence: CATTMGGELFF. CDR3 nucleotide sequence: TGTGCCACCACAATGGGCGGGGAGCTGTTTTTT. The full variable domain, its missing parts supplied by reference TRBV19 and TRBJ2-2, is DGGITQSPKYLFRKEGQNVTLSCEQNLNHDAMYWYRQDPGQGLRLIYYSQIVNDFQKGDIAEGYSVSREKKESFPLTVTSAQKNPTAFYLCATTMGGELFFGEGSRLTVL.

The chain combines TRBV7-6 with TRBJ2-1; a possible D gene is TRBD1 (5 bases). Germline values: CDR1 SGHVS, CDR2 FNYEAQ. This CDR3 contains 15 residues. Trimming shortened V by 4 bases and J by 4 bases, and 14 bases separated the two germline ends. As DNA, the CDR3 is TGTGCCAGCAGCTCGACAGTTACAATTTACAATGAGCAGTTCTTC. Its protein product is CASSSTVTIYNEQFF.

The rearrangement links TRBV7-9 to TRBJ1-2; no definite D call. The CDR3 contains 14 residues. Germline CDR1 reads SEHNR; CDR2 reads FQNEAQ (reference sequence). Trimming took off 0 bases at V and 5 bases at J, with 10 bases between the two ends. The CDR3 sequence is CASSLAAGRYGYTF. The CDR3 nucleotides are TGTGCCAGCAGCTTAGCGGCGGGGAGGTATGGCTACACCTTC.

The rearrangement joins TRBV12-3 or TRBV12-4 to TRBJ2-4; possibly TRBD2 for D (5 bases). The CDR3 length is 13 residues. V lost 5 bases, J lost 2 bases, and 7 bases lay in between. The CDR3, as DNA: TGTGCCAGCAGTCCGGGATCCAAAAACATTCAGTACTTC. Protein sequence: CASSPGSKNIQYF.

This chain connects TRBV18 to TRBJ2-2, with D uncertain. CDR3 length: 17 amino acids. V dropped 5 bases and J dropped 3 bases, with 19 bases sitting between them. CDR1 KGHSH and CDR2 LQKENI come from the germline V gene. CDR3 DNA: TGTGCCAGCTCAGGTCCCTTAAACACTGCGGACACCGGGGAGCTGTTTTTT. Its protein product is CASSGPLNTADTGELFF.

The chain has TRBV4-3 and TRBJ2-3; 9 positions agree with TRBD2. The CDR3 has 17 amino acids. CDR1 and CDR2 (germline): LGHNA, YSLEER. Trimming took 0 bases from V and 3 from J; bases not matched to a gene: 7. The CDR3 sequence: CASSQDQVLAGTDTQYF. CDR3 nucleotide sequence: TGCGCCAGCAGCCAAGATCAGGTGCTAGCGGGGACAGATACGCAGTATTTT.

The chain combines TRBV28 with TRBJ2-5; 8 positions match TRBD2. CDR1 is MDHEN and CDR2 is SYDVKM in the germline V gene. Trimming removed 8 bases from V and 2 bases from J; junction bases left unmatched: 16. There are 17 residues in the CDR3. The CDR3 here is CASAALGSLAGQETQYF. Here the CDR3 DNA reads TGTGCCAGCGCGGCTCTTGGGAGCTTAGCGGGGCAAGAGACCCAGTACTTC.

The chain joins TRBV5-6 to TRBJ1-1, with TRBD1 identical over 8 bases. Germline trimming cut 6 bases from V and 2 bases from J; bases unmatched to any gene: 12. This CDR3 has 16 residues. Germline assignment: CDR1 SGHDT and CDR2 YYEEEE. For the CDR3, the DNA is TGTGCCAGCACCCCGGAACAGGGGGATAGAAACACTGAAGCTTTCTTT. This translates into CASTPEQGDRNTEAFF.

The chain is built from TRBV5-1 and TRBJ2-1, with D perhaps TRBD1 or TRBD2 (5 bases each). CDR1 and CDR2 (germline): SGHRS, YFSETQ. Trimming left V 4 bases short and J 6 bases short, with 20 bases between. This CDR3 contains 16 residues. CDR3 DNA: TGCGCCAGCAGCGTCCCACGGGACCCTACAACCAATGAGCAGTTCTTC. The encoded protein is CASSVPRDPTTNEQFF.

The sample holds one count of this clonotype. The chain combines TRBV11-2 with TRBJ2-3; D may match TRBD1 or TRBD2 (6 bases each). V was trimmed by 3 bases and J by 2 bases, leaving 12 bases between them. The CDR3 totals 15 residues. Germline V gene data show CDR1 as SGHAT and CDR2 as FQNNGV. The CDR3 loop is CASSFLEGDTDTQYF. The CDR3 DNA reads as TGTGCCAGCAGCTTTCTGGAGGGGGACACAGATACGCAGTATTTT.

V and J are TRBV6-1 and TRBJ1-1; D is possibly TRBD1 (5 bases). Trimming took 1 base from V and 5 from J, leaving 14 bases between them. Germline V gene lookup returns CDR1 MNHNS and CDR2 SASEGT. This CDR3 region has 15 residues. CDR3 protein: CASSEVGGVVTEAFF. The CDR3 nucleotides are TGTGCCAGCAGTGAAGTCGGAGGGGTGGTGACTGAAGCTTTCTTT.

The chain couples TRBV2 to TRBJ2-1; TRBD2 matches at 9 bases. Per the germline V gene, CDR1 is SNHLY and CDR2 is FYNNEI. V trimming: 7 bases; J trimming: 9 bases; junction bases outside the gene matches: 10. The CDR3 loop spans 14 amino acids. The CDR3 coding sequence is TGTGCCAGCAAATCGGCGGGGGGGCCGGCTGAGCAGTTCTTC. Translating it yields CASKSAGGPAEQFF.

This sequence joins TRBV7-9 and TRBJ1-2; D gene ambiguous. There are 12 residues in the CDR3. V was trimmed by 4 bases and J by 3 bases, leaving 6 bases between them. In germline, CDR1 is SEHNR, CDR2 FQNEAQ (reference sequence). CDR3 region: CASSSEDYGYTF. In DNA, the CDR3 is TGTGCCAGCAGCTCGGAAGACTATGGCTACACCTTC.

The genes are TRBV5-1 and TRBJ2-7; the match to TRBD1 covers 10 bases. Germline CDR1 SGHRS, CDR2 YFSETQ. The CDR3 is 14 amino acids. Germline trimming cut 3 bases from V and 4 bases from J; bases unmatched to any gene: 4. The CDR3 sequence is CASSWGQGRYEQYF. The CDR3, as DNA: TGCGCCAGCAGCTGGGGACAGGGGAGATACGAGCAGTACTTC. Full variable domain (remainder filled in from reference TRBV5-1 and TRBJ2-7): KAGVTQTPRYLIKTRGQQVTLSCSPISGHRSVSWYQQTPGQGLQFLFEYFSETQRNKGNFPGRFSGRQFSNSRSEMNVSTLELGDSALYLCASSWGQGRYEQYFGPGTRLTVT.

The CDR3 spells CASSHARVSNTGELFF. DNA of the CDR3: TGTGCCAGCAGCCACGCCAGGGTTTCGAACACCGGGGAGCTGTTTTTT. J is TRBJ2-2 and V is TRBV3-1; a possible D gene is TRBD1 (5 bases). Between the trimmed V and J ends, which lost 3 bases and 0 bases, there was a span of 11 bases. The CDR3 totals 16 residues. Per germline, CDR1 LGHDT and CDR2 YNNKEL (reference sequence).

The chain combines TRBV28 with TRBJ1-3, with no clear D. Germline lookup yields CDR1 MDHEN and CDR2 SYDVKM. The CDR3 runs to 15 residues. V gave up 4 bases and J gave up 0 bases, with 10 bases separating them. The CDR3 nucleotides are TGTGCCAGCAGTTCACCCCTGTCCTCTGGAAACACCATATATTTT. Its protein product is CASSSPLSSGNTIYF. Full variable domain (outside the CDR3, taken from reference TRBV28 and TRBJ1-3): DVKVTQSSRYLVKRTGEKVFLECVQDMDHENMFWYRQDPGLGLRLIYFSYDVKMKEKGDIPEGYSVSREKKERFSLILESASTNQTSMYLCASSSPLSSGNTIYFGEGSWLTVV.

The sample holds a few counts of this clonotype. The V gene is TRBV28, the J gene TRBJ2-7, with D perhaps TRBD2 (5 bases). V shed 1 base and J shed 6 bases, with 7 bases lying between them. The germline CDR1 and CDR2 sequences are MDHEN and SYDVKM. The CDR3 is 12 residues long. The CDR3 loop reads CASSLSAGEQYF. The CDR3 bases are TGTGCCAGCAGTTTATCGGCGGGCGAGCAGTACTTC.

The chain carries TRBV7-6 and TRBJ1-1; D is undetermined. Germline CDR1 SGHVS, CDR2 FNYEAQ. The V end lost 5 bases, the J end lost 1 base, and 11 bases lay between the germline ends. This CDR3 has 14 residues. The CDR3 DNA sequence: TGTGCCAGCAGCACCACGTTGGGGAACACTGAAGCTTTCTTT. Translating it yields CASSTTLGNTEAFF.

V gene TRBV29-1 combines with J gene TRBJ2-1; D might be TRBD2 (5 bases). The CDR3 consists of 16 residues. The V end was cut by 2 bases, the J end by 0 bases, with 14 bases between. Per germline, CDR1 SQVTM and CDR2 ANQGSEA. DNA for the CDR3: TGCAGCGTTGAACCCCTACTAGAATCCTCCTACAATGAGCAGTTCTTC. It is translated as CSVEPLLESSYNEQFF.

The chain is built from TRBV18 and TRBJ2-7, with 7 bases identical to TRBD1. The CDR3 spans 15 residues. The V segment lost 2 bases and the J segment 4 bases; nucleotides outside the gene matches: 8. Germline-derived CDR1 and CDR2 are KGHSH and LQKENI. The CDR3 reads CASSPGSGGQYEQYF. CDR3 in DNA: TGTGCCAGCTCACCAGGTTCAGGGGGTCAGTACGAGCAGTACTTC. Complete variable domain (other parts from reference TRBV18 and TRBJ2-7): NAGVMQNPRHLVRRRGQEARLRCSPMKGHSHVYWYRQLPEEGLKFMVYLQKENIIDESGMPKERFSAEFPKEGPSILRIQQVVRGDSAAYFCASSPGSGGQYEQYFGPGTRLTVT.

The chain joins TRBV3-1 to TRBJ2-7; D unclear. The CDR3 extends over 14 amino acids. Germline loops: CDR1 LGHDT, CDR2 YNNKEL (reference sequence). V was pared by 1 base and J by 1 base, with 8 bases between. CDR3: CASSQGWGSYEQYF. CDR3 DNA sequence: TGTGCCAGCAGCCAAGGGTGGGGTTCCTACGAGCAGTACTTC.

This clonotype has just a few counts. The J gene is TRBJ2-7, the V gene TRBV20-1, with 7 bases that match TRBD1. The ends lost 6 bases at V and 3 bases at J; junction bases unmatched: 8. This CDR3 is built from 13 residues. Germline CDR1 DFQATT, CDR2 SNEGSKA (reference sequence). The CDR3 DNA reads as TGCAGTGCCGAAACAGGGGAGAGCTACGAGCAGTACTTC. Translating gives CSAETGESYEQYF.

This clonotype was seen just once. The CDR3 DNA follows: TGCAGCGTTGAAATCGCGGACTCTGGGGCCAACGTCCTGACTTTC. It codes for CSVEIADSGANVLTF. V usage is TRBV29-1 and J usage is TRBJ2-6; D call uncertain. Trimming left V 2 bases short and J 0 bases short, with 8 bases between. The CDR3 extends over 15 amino acids. The V gene's germline CDR1 is SQVTM and CDR2 ANQGSEA.